Detailed here is one TCR beta chain. The data were obtained in a study of spatial heterogeneity in lung cancer. Trimming stripped 0 bases from V and 2 bases from J, with 14 bases between. The CDR3 consists of 15 residues. Germline CDR1 reads DFQATT; CDR2 reads SNEGSKA (reference sequence). Time point described: blood at routine non-recurrence follow-up after resection. Material for sequencing was whole RNA from tumor, nontumor lung or frozen PBMC, left unsorted. Carried by each TCR cDNA molecule was a unique molecular identifier. TCRdb analysed the 5' RACE reads with MiXCR anew, one entry per CDR3 protein. The table includes about 50,000 distinct CDR3 sequences, 7.4% detected once.

The sequence was obtained from a female donor with early-stage non-small cell lung cancer. Sequenced material: PBMCs, taken at follow-up. V is TRBV20-1 and J is TRBJ2-7, with D perhaps matching TRBD1 (5 bases). CDR3 protein: CSAREVGRATYEQYF. The CDR3 DNA follows: TGCAGTGCTAGAGAGGTGGGCAGGGCCACCTACGAGCAGTACTTC.